Listed below are T cell receptor beta chains from one sample, sequenced in a study of blood T cell repertoires in COVID-19. Produced via immunoSEQ multiplex PCR; TCRdb's table is partial and in-frame only. The data contain about 210,000 clones, about 87% of them singletons. Source material: peripheral blood. These receptors were obtained from a man between 65 and 85 years old with acute or convalescent COVID-19. The CDR3 runs from the conserved cysteine through the conserved F or W. D genes are given only for firm matches. Not all rows give a size; the values are once, few, many and, for expanded clones, a class.

TGCGCCAGCAGCTTGAACCCGGGGAATCAGCCCCAGCATTTT,CASSLNPGNQPQHF,.,.,TRBV5-1,14,TRBJ1-5
TGTGCCAGCAGCCGAGGGACAGGGGGAAGGAGGACTGAAGCTTTCTTT,CASSRGTGGRRTEAFF,TRBD1,.,TRBV5-4,16,TRBJ1-1
TGTGCCAGTAGTATAGTGGGGACATTGTCTGGGGCCAACGTCCTGACTTTC,CASSIVGTLSGANVLTF,.,.,TRBV19,17,TRBJ2-6
TGTGCCAGCAGCTGGGGACAGGTGAACACTGAAGCTTTCTTT,CASSWGQVNTEAFF,TRBD1,few,TRBV7-2,14,TRBJ1-1
TGTGCCAGCAGTGAAGGCAGGGCTTTCAGTGACACCGGGGAGCTGTTTTTT,CASSEGRAFSDTGELFF,.,.,TRBV2,17,TRBJ2-2
TGTGCCAGCAGCCAAGGAACTCGGACTTTCACAGATACGCAGTATTTT,CASSQGTRTFTDTQYF,.,.,TRBV7-9,16,TRBJ2-3
TGTGCCAGCAGCCAAGACCCAAGACTTGGCTACACCTTC,CASSQDPRLGYTF,.,.,TRBV3-1/TRBV3-2,13,TRBJ1-2
TGCGCCAGCAGCTTGGCCAATTCGGGCAATGAGCAGTTCTTC,CASSLANSGNEQFF,.,.,TRBV5-1,14,TRBJ2-1
TGTGCCAGCACGCCGTCTAGCGGGAATCCCCAAGAGACCCAGTACTTC,CASTPSSGNPQETQYF,TRBD2,few,TRBV7-7,16,TRBJ2-5
TGTGCCAGCTCACGGGGACTAGCGGGAGCGGGCGAGCAGTACTTC,CASSRGLAGAGEQYF,TRBD2,.,TRBV18,15,TRBJ2-7
TGTGCCAGCAGCTCCAGACAGGAACCTACTCTCTCTGGAAACACCATATATTTT,CASSSRQEPTLSGNTIYF,.,.,TRBV7-9,18,TRBJ1-3
TGTGCCAGCAGCGTAGGGAACAGCGGGTACGAGGAGCAGTTCTTC,CASSVGNSGYEEQFF,.,.,TRBV7-2,15,TRBJ2-1
TGTGCCACCTCGGTGCAGACTAACAATCAGCCCCAGCATTTT,CATSVQTNNQPQHF,.,.,TRBV19,14,TRBJ1-5